These T cell receptor beta chains were read from a single sample in a study of CD8 T cells in ankylosing spondylitis. TCRdb reprocessed the 5' RACE reads via MiXCR and lists one record per CDR3 protein. Seen here are 670,000 or so distinct CDR3 sequences, roughly 19% observed once, and the top ten hold under 20%. Sequences were obtained from blood, either unsorted or a sorted T cell fraction (not recorded which). Every receptor here comes from a male donor with ankylosing spondylitis. Each CDR3 is given with its conserved first and last residue. The D gene is left open where the match is weak. Only part of the rows carry a size: once, few, many, or a class if the clone is expanded.

cdr3_aa: CASSVGTYYQPQHF
cdr3_nt: TGTGCCAGCAGCGTTGGGACATACTATCAGCCCCAGCATTTT
v_call: TRBV12-3/TRBV12-4
j_call: TRBJ1-5
cdr3_length: 14
d_call: -
clone_size: -

cdr3_aa: CSARRPETQYF
cdr3_nt: TGCAGTGCTAGGCGACCAGAGACCCAGTACTTC
v_call: TRBV20-1
j_call: TRBJ2-5
cdr3_length: 11
d_call: -
clone_size: few

cdr3_aa: CASTQARTGVGIQYF
cdr3_nt: TGCGCCAGCACCCAAGCGCGGACTGGGGTGGGAATTCAGTACTTC
v_call: TRBV5-1
j_call: TRBJ2-4
cdr3_length: 15
d_call: -
clone_size: -

cdr3_aa: CASILIRGESEKLFF
cdr3_nt: TGTGCCAGCATCTTAATTCGGGGGGAAAGTGAAAAACTGTTTTTT
v_call: TRBV21-1
j_call: TRBJ1-4
cdr3_length: 15
d_call: -
clone_size: -

cdr3_aa: CATSPTPSTSVSTGELFF
cdr3_nt: TGTGCCACCAGCCCCACCCCTTCAACTAGCGTAAGCACCGGGGAGCTGTTTTTT
v_call: TRBV15
j_call: TRBJ2-2
cdr3_length: 18
d_call: TRBD2
clone_size: once

cdr3_aa: CASSFPPTGHGYEQYF
cdr3_nt: TGTGCCAGCAGTTTTCCACCGACGGGACACGGCTACGAGCAGTACTTC
v_call: TRBV12-3/TRBV12-4
j_call: TRBJ2-7
cdr3_length: 16
d_call: -
clone_size: -

cdr3_aa: CASSLGQGVDGYTF
cdr3_nt: TGTGCCAGCAGTTTGGGACAGGGGGTGGATGGCTACACCTTC
v_call: TRBV12-3/TRBV12-4
j_call: TRBJ1-2
cdr3_length: 14
d_call: TRBD1
clone_size: few

cdr3_aa: CASSHEEPAYGYTF
cdr3_nt: TGTGCCAGCAGTCATGAGGAGCCCGCCTATGGCTACACCTTC
v_call: TRBV6-2/TRBV6-3
j_call: TRBJ1-2
cdr3_length: 14
d_call: -
clone_size: -

cdr3_aa: CSASGSTEAFF
cdr3_nt: TGCAGTGCTAGTGGGAGCACTGAAGCTTTCTTT
v_call: TRBV20-1
j_call: TRBJ1-1
cdr3_length: 11
d_call: -
clone_size: -

cdr3_aa: CASSFGMEDSVGGTQYF
cdr3_nt: TGTGCCAGCAGTTTCGGGATGGAAGACTCGGTAGGAGGGACGCAGTATTTT
v_call: TRBV7-9
j_call: TRBJ2-3
cdr3_length: 17
d_call: -
clone_size: -

cdr3_aa: CASRQGLSQETQYF
cdr3_nt: TGTGCCAGCAGACAGGGACTATCCCAAGAGACCCAGTACTTC
v_call: TRBV5-4
j_call: TRBJ2-5
cdr3_length: 14
d_call: -
clone_size: -

cdr3_aa: CASSPPGQGLFGYTF
cdr3_nt: TGTGCCAGCAGCCCACCGGGACAGGGTTTGTTTGGCTACACCTTC
v_call: TRBV7-9
j_call: TRBJ1-2
cdr3_length: 15
d_call: TRBD1
clone_size: -

cdr3_aa: CASTPELDGILNIQYF
cdr3_nt: TGTGCCAGCACCCCCGAGCTGGATGGGATCCTAAACATTCAGTACTTC
v_call: TRBV12-3/TRBV12-4
j_call: TRBJ2-4
cdr3_length: 16
d_call: -
clone_size: few

cdr3_aa: CSARDRRGGQETQYF
cdr3_nt: TGCAGTGCTAGAGATCGGAGGGGTGGTCAAGAGACCCAGTACTTC
v_call: TRBV20-1
j_call: TRBJ2-5
cdr3_length: 15
d_call: -
clone_size: -

cdr3_aa: CASSYGAEAFF
cdr3_nt: TGTGCCAGCAGTTATGGGGCTGAAGCTTTCTTT
v_call: TRBV6-5
j_call: TRBJ1-1
cdr3_length: 11
d_call: -
clone_size: many

cdr3_aa: CASSRRPVDTGLFYF
cdr3_nt: TGTGCCAGCAGCCGGAGACCGGTAGACACCGGCTTATTTTACTTC
v_call: TRBV6-1
j_call: TRBJ2-4
cdr3_length: 15
d_call: -
clone_size: few

cdr3_aa: CASSHTLSYEQYF
cdr3_nt: TGTGCCAGCAGTCATACCCTCTCCTACGAGCAGTACTTC
v_call: TRBV7-9
j_call: TRBJ2-7
cdr3_length: 13
d_call: -
clone_size: few

cdr3_aa: CASSLGPIYNEQFF
cdr3_nt: TGTGCCAGCAGCTTGGGACCAATCTACAATGAGCAGTTCTTC
v_call: TRBV7-3
j_call: TRBJ2-1
cdr3_length: 14
d_call: -
clone_size: many

cdr3_aa: CASTSTAGRSTDTQYF
cdr3_nt: TGTGCCAGCACCTCCACGGCAGGTCGGAGCACAGATACGCAGTATTTT
v_call: TRBV7-2
j_call: TRBJ2-3
cdr3_length: 16
d_call: -
clone_size: -

cdr3_aa: CASSVDVGGAGELFF
cdr3_nt: TGTGCCAGCAGCGTAGATGTTGGGGGGGCCGGGGAGCTGTTTTTT
v_call: TRBV9
j_call: TRBJ2-2
cdr3_length: 15
d_call: TRBD2
clone_size: few

cdr3_aa: CASSERRLNTEAFF
cdr3_nt: TGTGCCAGCAGTGAACGTCGGCTGAACACTGAAGCTTTCTTT
v_call: TRBV2
j_call: TRBJ1-1
cdr3_length: 14
d_call: -
clone_size: few

cdr3_aa: CASKIPGRQETQYF
cdr3_nt: TGTGCCAGCAAAATACCCGGAAGACAAGAGACCCAGTACTTC
v_call: TRBV27
j_call: TRBJ2-5
cdr3_length: 14
d_call: -
clone_size: few